This entry is about one TCR beta chain. Its specificity is unknown. An end of the junction does not agree with germline; a read error may underlie this. The data belong to a study of tumor-infiltrating lymphocytes in primary liver carcinoma. The wider study: Ages ranged from 30 to 69, with HCC or mixed HCC-cholangiocarcinoma.

This CDR3 is built from 10 residues. Total RNA and DNA came together from about 19-30 mg of bulk tissue without cell sorting. Without exception, tumor samples held over 75% viable tumor cells. With 400 to 550 ng total RNA as template and a constant-region primer, TCR beta cDNA was made. Modified slightly, ARM-PCR produced TCR beta libraries over three nested multiplex PCR rounds. In the first two PCR rounds, TRBV1-TRBV30 forward primers were paired with a C-beta reverse primer, and each round lasted roughly 9 cycles. A single record per CDR3 protein comes from TCRdb applying MiXCR to the multiplex PCR reads. The repertoire holds around 120,000 distinct CDR3 sequences, roughly 69% seen once, with around 9.7% in the top ten. Findings and caveats of the study: The study found tumor-adjacent and tumor-blood pairs overlapped less than tumor region pairs.

Sequences were obtained from liver tumor tissue from sampling region 1. The subset here: tumor region T1, superior pole. V is TRBV12-3 or TRBV12-4 and J is TRBJ1-2, with D unresolved. This TCR was sampled from a woman aged 55-70 years with primary liver carcinoma and hepatitis B virus infection. In nucleotides, the CDR3 is TGTGCCAGCAGACTGTCTGGCTGCACATTC. It yields the protein CASRLSGCTF.